The 29 T cell receptor beta chains in this list originate from one sample, sequenced in a study of T-cell reconstitution after alpha-beta-depleted transplantation in children. Molecular barcoding with unique molecular identifiers was used for the TCRbeta library. One entry per CDR3 protein results from TCRdb running MiXCR on the PCR reads. The sample consists of approximately 420,000 distinct CDR3 sequences, 11% of them appearing once. Specimen: PBMCs from the stem cell graft donor, collected from the stem cell graft. The source is a human donor who donated a stem cell graft to a child with acute myeloid leukemia.

This clonotype occurred a few times. This rearrangement joins TRBV7-9 to TRBJ2-3; TRBD2 might be the D (5 bases). Germline V gives CDR1 SEHNR, CDR2 FQNEAQ (reference sequence). V lost 3 bases and J 4 bases, leaving 17 bases between the germline ends. This CDR3 region has 16 residues. CDR3 in DNA: TGTGCCAGCAGCTTTTCGTTGGGGAGAGTCGCAGATACGCAGTATTTT. Amino acids: CASSFSLGRVADTQYF.

In its sample, this clonotype was seen many times. This chain connects TRBV6-2 or TRBV6-3 to TRBJ2-2, with TRBD2 matching over 11 bases. This CDR3 contains 16 residues. Trimming at V came to 5 bases and at J to 6 bases, leaving 8 bases not matched to a gene. Germline lookup yields CDR1 MNHEY and CDR2 SVGEGT. CDR3 DNA: TGTGCCAGCAGTCAACTAGCGGGAGACCCCCCCGGGGAGCTGTTTTTT. Amino acids: CASSQLAGDPPGELFF.

The rearrangement uses TRBV11-2 and TRBJ1-5; 8 bases are shared with TRBD1. The CDR3 loop spans 15 amino acids. The germline gives CDR1 SGHAT, CDR2 FQNNGV. V shed 5 bases, J shed 4 bases, and the junction held 7 bases outside the gene matches. In nucleotides, the CDR3 is TGTGCCAGCAGCCCCGGACAGGGCATGAATCAGCCCCAGCATTTT. Translated: CASSPGQGMNQPQHF. Drawing the rest from reference TRBV11-2 and TRBJ1-5, the complete variable domain is EAGVAQSPRYKIIEKRQSVAFWCNPISGHATLYWYQQILGQGPKLLIQFQNNGVVDDSQLPKDRFSAERLKGVDSTLKIQPAKLEDSAVYLCASSPGQGMNQPQHFGDGTRLSIL.

This clonotype has more than one count but fewer than ten. The chain recombines TRBV7-2 with TRBJ2-7; 11 positions match TRBD2. Germline V gene sequence: CDR1 SGHTA, CDR2 FQGNSA. The CDR3 has 16 residues. After removal of 0 bases from V and 3 bases from J, the junction contained 4 bases not matched to a gene. The CDR3 region has the DNA TGTGCCAGCAGCTTAGCGTCGACTAGCGGGAACTACGAGCAGTACTTC. Its protein is CASSLASTSGNYEQYF. Full variable domain (outside the CDR3, taken from reference TRBV7-2 and TRBJ2-7): GAGVSQSPSNKVTEKGKDVELRCDPISGHTALYWYRQSLGQGLEFLIYFQGNSAPDKSGLPSDRFSAERTGGSVSTLTIQRTQQEDSAVYLCASSLASTSGNYEQYFGPGTRLTVT.

The gene calls are TRBV20-1 and TRBJ2-6; tentatively, D is TRBD1 (6 bases). V lost 6 bases, J lost 3 bases, and 18 bases lay in between. This CDR3 is 16 amino acids long. The germline gives CDR1 DFQATT, CDR2 SNEGSKA (reference sequence). CDR3 protein: CSALDRAGVGANVLTF. CDR3 sequence (DNA): TGCAGTGCCCTGGACAGAGCTGGTGTTGGGGCCAACGTCCTGACTTTC.

There are a few counts of this clonotype. The chain combines TRBV14 with TRBJ1-2; 8 bases line up with TRBD1. CDR1 is SGHDN and CDR2 is FVKESK in the germline V gene. The ends lost 0 bases at V and 4 bases at J; junction bases unmatched: 16. The CDR3 runs 19 residues. CDR3 nucleotides: TGTGCCAGCAGCCAAGATCTACGAGGCTCGGGCAGGGGGCTCTATGGCTACACCTTC. Amino acids: CASSQDLRGSGRGLYGYTF.

This clonotype turned up a few times. The V call is TRBV7-8, the J call TRBJ2-5; TRBD2 agrees at 11 bases. The V segment lost 3 bases and the J segment 5 bases; nucleotides outside the gene matches: 2. There are 14 residues in the CDR3. Looked up from germline, CDR1 is SGHVS and CDR2 is FQNEAQ. CDR3 protein: CASSFIAGGETQYF. CDR3 bases: TGTGCCAGCAGCTTCATAGCGGGGGGGGAGACCCAGTACTTC.

The sample holds many counts of this clonotype. This chain links TRBV12-3 or TRBV12-4 with TRBJ2-3; possibly TRBD2 for D (6 bases). The CDR3 spans 13 residues. V lost 6 bases to trimming and J lost 0 bases, with 7 bases between them. CDR3 amino acids: CASRLASTDTQYF. The CDR3 DNA is TGTGCCAGCAGGCTAGCGAGCACAGATACGCAGTATTTT.

This clonotype has a handful of counts. The genes are TRBV29-1 and TRBJ2-7, with TRBD1 matching 8 bases. The CDR3 extends over 15 amino acids. J was trimmed by 2 bases and V by 4 bases; bases with no gene match: 10. CDR1 and CDR2 (germline): SQVTM, ANQGSEA. The CDR3 region has the DNA TGCAGCGTTGGGGCCGGGCAGGGGGCCGCCTACGAGCAGTACTTC. It codes for CSVGAGQGAAYEQYF.

Only a few counts were recorded for this clonotype. The gene calls are TRBV10-3 and TRBJ2-7, with D perhaps matching TRBD2 (6 bases). The CDR3 is 12 residues long. CDR1 and CDR2 (germline): ENHRY, SYGVKD. The ends were cut back, 4 bases at V and 6 bases at J, with 10 bases in the middle. The CDR3 reads CAISGDSAEQYV. DNA for the CDR3: TGTGCCATCAGTGGGGACTCTGCCGAGCAGTACGTC.

The chain has TRBV12-3 or TRBV12-4 and TRBJ2-3, with 7 bases matching TRBD1. After removal of 6 bases from V and 6 bases from J, the junction contained 3 bases not matched to a gene. The CDR3 is made up of 12 amino acids. The CDR3 DNA sequence: TGTGCCAGCAGCGAGACAGGGGATACGCAGTATTTT. As protein: CASSETGDTQYF.

This clonotype showed up many times. The rearrangement joins TRBV11-2 to TRBJ2-3; a weak D match, TRBD2 (6 bases). The CDR3 loop spans 17 amino acids. V gave up 0 bases and J gave up 4 bases, with 17 bases separating them. Germline loops: CDR1 SGHAT, CDR2 FQNNGV. Here the CDR3 reads CASSLDQASARADTQYF. The CDR3 DNA follows: TGTGCCAGCAGCTTAGATCAGGCTAGCGCACGAGCAGATACGCAGTATTTT.

This sequence joins TRBV12-3 or TRBV12-4 and TRBJ1-3, with a weak D call TRBD1 (5 bases). The CDR3 sequence is 14 residues long. V was trimmed by 4 bases and J by 2 bases, leaving 9 bases between them. The CDR3 loop reads CASSSRTTGNTIYF. The CDR3 DNA follows: TGTGCCAGCAGTTCACGGACAACTGGAAACACCATATATTTT.

The gene calls are TRBV18 and TRBJ2-7; possible D gene TRBD1, 6 bases. V was cut by 2 bases and J by 5 bases, with 10 bases left in between. CDR3 length: 13 residues. CDR1 KGHSH and CDR2 LQKENI come from the germline V gene. The CDR3 region has the DNA TGTGCCAGCTCACCAATGGACAGAAACGAGCAGTACGTC. The encoded protein is CASSPMDRNEQYV.

With regard to this clonotype: At one end, the junction sequence differs from germline, possibly due to a read error. The chain uses TRBV24-1 and TRBJ2-1, with 11 bases identical to TRBD2. Germline values: CDR1 KGHDR, CDR2 SFDVKD. CDR3 length equals 16 residues. This chain's CDR3 is CATSDASGGLYNQQFF. CDR3 sequence (DNA): TGTGCCACCAGTGATGCTAGCGGGGGGCTTTACAATCAGCAGTTCTTC.

V usage is TRBV7-2 and J usage is TRBJ1-2, with unresolved D. Germline V gene sequence: CDR1 SGHTA, CDR2 FQGNSA. Trimming took off 4 bases at V and 3 bases at J, with 9 bases between the two ends. CDR3 length: 13 residues. CDR3 loop: CASSSPNYYGYTF. DNA for the CDR3: TGTGCCAGCAGCTCCCCCAACTACTATGGCTACACCTTC.

This clonotype was recorded a few times. This chain connects TRBV5-1 to TRBJ2-6; perhaps TRBD1 as D (7 bases). Germline V CDR1 and CDR2: SGHRS, YFSETQ. Trimming shortened V by 6 bases and J by 2 bases, and 24 bases separated the two germline ends. The CDR3 has 19 residues. CDR3 loop: CASTNVPGDRVTGANVLTF. As DNA, the CDR3 is TGCGCCAGCACCAACGTTCCGGGAGACAGGGTGACTGGGGCCAACGTCCTGACTTTC.

The chain recombines TRBV7-2 with TRBJ1-1; D is perhaps TRBD1 (6 bases). Trimming left V 5 bases short and J 6 bases short, with 13 bases between. In germline, CDR1 is SGHTA, CDR2 FQGNSA. The CDR3 has 13 residues. For the CDR3, the DNA is TGTGCCAGCAGCGACAGGAAAAAACCTGAAGCTTTCTTT. Its protein product is CASSDRKKPEAFF.

This clonotype turned up a few times. The rearrangement links TRBV12-5 to TRBJ2-4, with unresolved D. CDR1 is LGHNT and CDR2 is FRNRAP in the germline V gene. Deletions cut 1 base from V and 2 bases from J, with 12 bases between. The CDR3 totals 16 residues. Here the CDR3 reads CASGLANSVSKNIQYF. As DNA, the CDR3 is TGTGCTAGTGGTTTGGCAAACTCGGTGTCCAAAAACATTCAGTACTTC.

The chain recombines TRBV29-1 with TRBJ1-4; D unclear. This CDR3 has 13 residues. Germline V gene sequence: CDR1 SQVTM, CDR2 ANQGSEA. Trimming left V 2 bases short and J 8 bases short, with 12 bases between. The DNA of the CDR3 is TGCAGCGTTGAACCGGCGACGGGGGAAAAACTGTTTTTT. It encodes CSVEPATGEKLFF.

This clonotype was detected ten times or more. The chain has TRBV21-1 and TRBJ1-3. TRBV21-1 constitutes a pseudogene. The CDR3 is 16 amino acids. CDR3 amino acids: CASSTKLHCPGNTIYF. The CDR3 coding sequence is TGTGCCAGCAGCACCAAACTCCACTGCCCGGGAAACACCATATATTTT.

This chain uses TRBV30 with TRBJ2-7; TRBD2 aligns across 8 bases. The ends lost 4 bases at V and 6 bases at J; junction bases unmatched: 5. From germline, CDR1 is GTSNPN and CDR2 SVGIG (reference sequence). CDR3 length: 12 residues. This chain's CDR3 is CAWNGLAGEQYF. CDR3 nucleotides: TGTGCCTGGAATGGACTAGCAGGCGAGCAGTACTTC.

V and J are TRBV29-1 and TRBJ1-1; D ambiguous. CDR3 length equals 12 residues. Trimming removed 3 bases at V and 8 bases at J, with 13 bases between. Germline CDR1 SQVTM, CDR2 ANQGSEA. The CDR3 region is CSVDTRSGEAFF. The CDR3 region has the DNA TGCAGCGTTGACACTCGCTCGGGAGAAGCTTTCTTT.

In the case of this clonotype: A junction boundary mismatches the germline segment, possibly from a read error. The chain carries TRBV12-5 and TRBJ2-5; the D gene is possibly TRBD1 (6 bases). Germline V gives CDR1 LGHNT, CDR2 FRNRAP. This CDR3 comprises 11 residues. The CDR3 loop is CASGLADSPVF. Written as DNA, the CDR3 is TGTGCTAGTGGTTTGGCGGACAGTCCAGTCTTC.

This clonotype has at least ten counts. The chain carries TRBV29-1 and TRBJ1-6, with 7 bases lining up with TRBD1. V was clipped by 4 bases and J by 10 bases; unmatched bases: 10. The CDR3 loop spans 14 amino acids. CDR1 and CDR2 from the germline V gene are SQVTM and ANQGSEA. CDR3: CSVGNDREGSPLHF. The CDR3 DNA reads TGCAGCGTTGGGAATGACAGGGAAGGATCACCCCTCCACTTT.

There are many counts of this clonotype. V and J are TRBV5-1 and TRBJ1-1; the match to TRBD1 covers 8 bases. The trim removed 3 bases at V and 8 bases at J, leaving 3 bases unmatched. The CDR3 consists of 12 residues. Germline lookup yields CDR1 SGHRS and CDR2 YFSETQ. The CDR3 region is CASSSTGAEAFF. The DNA for the CDR3 is TGCGCCAGCAGCTCGACAGGGGCCGAAGCTTTCTTT.

This clonotype was picked up a small number of times. The gene calls are TRBV11-3 and TRBJ2-7; 8 positions agree with TRBD2. The CDR3 runs 10 residues. Germline V gives CDR1 SGHNT, CDR2 YENEEA. The CDR3 DNA sequence: TGTGCGAGCGGGAGCGGCGAGCAGTACTTC. It codes for CASGSGEQYF.

The rearrangement links TRBV11-1 to TRBJ1-4; D is perhaps TRBD1 (6 bases). Germline values: CDR1 SGHAT, CDR2 FQDESV (reference sequence). The germline V and J ends were trimmed by 3 bases and 0 bases, with 11 bases remaining between them. There are 16 residues in the CDR3. The CDR3 bases are TGTGCCAGCAGCTTCCAGGGGCCCCCAACTAATGAAAAACTGTTTTTT. It codes for CASSFQGPPTNEKLFF.

This clonotype was detected ten times or more. CDR3 nucleotides: TGTGCCAGCTCAGGGGACGGAGCCTACGAGCAGTACTTC. It specifies CASSGDGAYEQYF. The rearrangement joins TRBV18 to TRBJ2-7; either TRBD1 or TRBD2 may supply D (5 bases each). Germline loops: CDR1 KGHSH, CDR2 LQKENI. The CDR3 is 13 residues long. V lost 5 bases, J lost 2 bases, and 10 bases lay in between.